This paragraph covers one T cell receptor beta chain sequence. This CDR3 region has 13 residues. V dropped 7 bases and J dropped 4; count of bases not matched to a gene: 6. Germline V lookup: CDR1 SGHDT, CDR2 YYEEEE. This entry belongs to a study of blood T cell repertoires in COVID-19. Assay used: immunoSEQ multiplex PCR; TCRdb lists only in-frame clones, some missing. The sample holds about 190,000 clones; about four fifths are singletons and the top ten take about 7%. This sequence joins TRBV5-6 and TRBJ1-2; 8 bases line up with TRBD1. This TCR derives from a man aged 55 to 69 with acute or convalescent COVID-19. The sample comprised peripheral blood. CDR3 protein: CASERTGPYGYTF. The CDR3 region has the DNA TGTGCCAGCGAACGGACAGGGCCCTATGGCTACACCTTC.